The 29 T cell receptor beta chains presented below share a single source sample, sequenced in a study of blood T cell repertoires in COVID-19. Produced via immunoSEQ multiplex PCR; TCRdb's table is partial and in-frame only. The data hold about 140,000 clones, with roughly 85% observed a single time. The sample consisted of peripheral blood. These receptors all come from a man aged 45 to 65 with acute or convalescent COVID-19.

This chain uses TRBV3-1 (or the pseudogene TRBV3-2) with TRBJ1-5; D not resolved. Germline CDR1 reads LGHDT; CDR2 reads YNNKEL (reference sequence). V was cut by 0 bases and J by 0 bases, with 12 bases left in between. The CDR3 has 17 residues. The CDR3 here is CASSQDIIHYSNQPQHF. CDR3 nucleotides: TGTGCCAGCAGCCAAGATATCATACACTATAGCAATCAGCCCCAGCATTTT.

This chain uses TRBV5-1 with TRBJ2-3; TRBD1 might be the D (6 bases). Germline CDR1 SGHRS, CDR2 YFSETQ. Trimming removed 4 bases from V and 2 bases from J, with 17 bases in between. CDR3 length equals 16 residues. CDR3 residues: CASSPPTGPPTDTQYF. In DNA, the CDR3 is TGCGCCAGCAGCCCCCCGACAGGACCACCCACAGATACGCAGTATTTT.

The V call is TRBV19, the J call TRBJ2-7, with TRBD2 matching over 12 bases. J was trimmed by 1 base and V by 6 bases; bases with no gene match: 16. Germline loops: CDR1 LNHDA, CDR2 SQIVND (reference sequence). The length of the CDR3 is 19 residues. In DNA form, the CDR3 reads TGTGCCAGTAGCGGAAGAGGGACTAGCGGGTGGGGGAGGTCCTACGAGCAGTACTTC. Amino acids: CASSGRGTSGWGRSYEQYF.

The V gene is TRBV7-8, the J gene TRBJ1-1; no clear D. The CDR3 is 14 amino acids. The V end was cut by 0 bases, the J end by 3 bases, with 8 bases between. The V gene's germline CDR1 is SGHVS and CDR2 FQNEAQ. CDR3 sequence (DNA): TGTGCCAGCAGCTTAGCAACGGCGGACACTGAAGCTTTCTTT. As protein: CASSLATADTEAFF. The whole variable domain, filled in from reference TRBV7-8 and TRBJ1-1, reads GAGVSQSPRYKVAKRGQDVALRCDPISGHVSLFWYQQALGQGPEFLTYFQNEAQLDKSGLPSDRFFAERPEGSVSTLKIQRTQQEDSAVYLCASSLATADTEAFFGQGTRLTVV.

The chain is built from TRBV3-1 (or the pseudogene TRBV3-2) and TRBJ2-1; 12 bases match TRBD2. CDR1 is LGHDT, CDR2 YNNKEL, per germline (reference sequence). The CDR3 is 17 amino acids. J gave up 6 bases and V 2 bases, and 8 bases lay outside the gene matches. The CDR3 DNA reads TGTGCCAGCAGCCAACATACTAGCGGGAGGTCGGGCAATGAGCAGTTCTTC. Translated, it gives CASSQHTSGRSGNEQFF.

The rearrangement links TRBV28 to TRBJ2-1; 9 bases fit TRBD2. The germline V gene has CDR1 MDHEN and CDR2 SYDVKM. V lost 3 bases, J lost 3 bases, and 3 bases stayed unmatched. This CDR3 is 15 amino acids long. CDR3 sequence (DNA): TGTGCCAGCAGTTTTAGCGGGAGTGTCTACAATGAGCAGTTCTTC. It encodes CASSFSGSVYNEQFF.

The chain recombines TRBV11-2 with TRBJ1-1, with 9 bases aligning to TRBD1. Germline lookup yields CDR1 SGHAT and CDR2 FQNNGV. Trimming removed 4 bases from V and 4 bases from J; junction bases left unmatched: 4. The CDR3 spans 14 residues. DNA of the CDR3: TGTGCCAGCAGCTGGGGACAGGGAGGCACTGAAGCTTTCTTT. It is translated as CASSWGQGGTEAFF.

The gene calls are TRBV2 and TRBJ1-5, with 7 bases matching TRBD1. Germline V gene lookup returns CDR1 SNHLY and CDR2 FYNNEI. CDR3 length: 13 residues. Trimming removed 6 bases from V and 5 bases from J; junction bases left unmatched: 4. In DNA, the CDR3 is TGTGCCAGCAGGTGGGACAGCGATCAGCCCCAGCATTTT. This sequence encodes CASRWDSDQPQHF.

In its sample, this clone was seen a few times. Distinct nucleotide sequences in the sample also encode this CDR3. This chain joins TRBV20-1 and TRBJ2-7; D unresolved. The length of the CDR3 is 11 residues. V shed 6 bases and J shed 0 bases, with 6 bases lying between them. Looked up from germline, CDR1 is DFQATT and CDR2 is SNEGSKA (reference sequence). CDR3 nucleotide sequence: TGCAGTGCGCTCAGCTCCTACGAGCAGTACTTC. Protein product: CSALSSYEQYF.

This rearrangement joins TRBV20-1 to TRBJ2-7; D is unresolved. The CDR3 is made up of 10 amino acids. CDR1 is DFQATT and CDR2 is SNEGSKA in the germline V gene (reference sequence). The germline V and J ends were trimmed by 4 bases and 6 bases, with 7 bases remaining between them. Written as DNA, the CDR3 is TGCAGTGCTAAACTACGCGAGCAGTACTTC. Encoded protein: CSAKLREQYF.

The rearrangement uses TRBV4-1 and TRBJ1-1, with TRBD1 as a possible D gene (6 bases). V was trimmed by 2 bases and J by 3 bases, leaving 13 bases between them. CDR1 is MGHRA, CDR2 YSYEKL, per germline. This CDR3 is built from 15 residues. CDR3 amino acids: CASSQREGGDTEAFF. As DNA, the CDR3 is TGCGCCAGCAGCCAAAGAGAGGGGGGGGACACTGAAGCTTTCTTT.

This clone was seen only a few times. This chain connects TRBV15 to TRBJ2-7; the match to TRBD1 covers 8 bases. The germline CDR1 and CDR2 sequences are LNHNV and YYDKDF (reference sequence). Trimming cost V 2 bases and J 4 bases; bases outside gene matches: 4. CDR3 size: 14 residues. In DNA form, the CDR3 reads TGTGCCACCAGCAGATCTGACAGGGGTTACGAGCAGTACTTC. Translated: CATSRSDRGYEQYF.

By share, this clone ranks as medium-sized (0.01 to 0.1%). This CDR3 is CASSYSVVRMNTEAFF. In DNA, the CDR3 is TGTGCCAGCAGTTACTCGGTGGTTAGAATGAACACTGAAGCTTTCTTT. The gene calls are TRBV6-5 and TRBJ1-1; no clear D gene. Trimming removed 0 bases at V and 0 bases at J, with 11 bases between. There are 16 residues in the CDR3. CDR1 is MNHEY and CDR2 is SVGAGI in the germline V gene.

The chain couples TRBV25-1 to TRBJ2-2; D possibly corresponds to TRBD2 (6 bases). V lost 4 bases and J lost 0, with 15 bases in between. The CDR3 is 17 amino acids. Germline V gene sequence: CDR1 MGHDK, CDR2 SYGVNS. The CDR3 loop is CASSARLVKSNTGELFF. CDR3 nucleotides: TGTGCCAGCAGTGCCCGACTAGTGAAATCGAACACCGGGGAGCTGTTTTTT.

CDR3 protein: CASSLQGGYTDTQYF. In nucleotides, the CDR3 is TGCGCCAGCAGTCTCCAAGGGGGCTATACAGATACGCAGTATTTT. The chain employs TRBV10-2 and TRBJ2-3; 7 bases align to TRBD1. Losses at the gene ends were 5 bases for V and 3 bases for J; bases not matched to a gene: 8. The CDR3 has 15 residues. The germline V gene has CDR1 WSHSY and CDR2 SAAADI.

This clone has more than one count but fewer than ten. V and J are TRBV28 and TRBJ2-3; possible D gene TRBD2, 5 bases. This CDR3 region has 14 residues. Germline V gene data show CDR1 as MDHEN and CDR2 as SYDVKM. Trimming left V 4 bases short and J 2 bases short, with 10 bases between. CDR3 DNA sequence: TGTGCCAGCAGTTCCCCGGGGTACACAGATACGCAGTATTTT. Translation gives CASSSPGYTDTQYF.

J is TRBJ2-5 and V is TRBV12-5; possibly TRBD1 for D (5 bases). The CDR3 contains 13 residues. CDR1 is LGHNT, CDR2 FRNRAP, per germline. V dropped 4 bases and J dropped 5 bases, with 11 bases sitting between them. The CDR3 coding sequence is TGTGCTAGTGGTTCCCGGACAACGGAGACCCAGTACTTC. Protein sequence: CASGSRTTETQYF.

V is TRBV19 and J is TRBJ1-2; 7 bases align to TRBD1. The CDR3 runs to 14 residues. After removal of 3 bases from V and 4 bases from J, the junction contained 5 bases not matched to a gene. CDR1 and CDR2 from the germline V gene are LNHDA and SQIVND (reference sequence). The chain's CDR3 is CASSIGTVRYGYTF. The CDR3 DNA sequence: TGTGCCAGTAGTATTGGGACAGTCCGCTATGGCTACACCTTC.

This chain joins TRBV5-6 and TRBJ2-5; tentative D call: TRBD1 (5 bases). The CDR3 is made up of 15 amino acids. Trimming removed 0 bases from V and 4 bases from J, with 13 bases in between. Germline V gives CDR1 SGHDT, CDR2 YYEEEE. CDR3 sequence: CASSLGSGYGETQYF. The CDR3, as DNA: TGTGCCAGCAGCTTGGGGTCAGGGTATGGAGAGACCCAGTACTTC.

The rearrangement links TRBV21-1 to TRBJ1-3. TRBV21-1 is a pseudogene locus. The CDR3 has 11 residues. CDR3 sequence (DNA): TGTGCCAGCAGCAAGGTCGAGGGCATATATTTT. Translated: CASSKVEGIYF.

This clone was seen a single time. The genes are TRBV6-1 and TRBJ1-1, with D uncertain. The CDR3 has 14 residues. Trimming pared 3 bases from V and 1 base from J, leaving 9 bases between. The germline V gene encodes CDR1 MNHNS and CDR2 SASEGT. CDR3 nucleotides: TGTGCCAGCAGTGACGCACGGGGGAACACTGAAGCTTTCTTT. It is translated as CASSDARGNTEAFF.

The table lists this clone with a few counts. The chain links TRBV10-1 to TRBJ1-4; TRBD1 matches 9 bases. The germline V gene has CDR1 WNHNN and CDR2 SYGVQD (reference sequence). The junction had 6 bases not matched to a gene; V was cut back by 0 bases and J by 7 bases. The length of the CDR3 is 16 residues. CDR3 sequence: CASSESTGQGGEKLFF. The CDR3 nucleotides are TGCGCCAGCAGTGAGTCCACGGGACAGGGTGGTGAAAAACTGTTTTTT.

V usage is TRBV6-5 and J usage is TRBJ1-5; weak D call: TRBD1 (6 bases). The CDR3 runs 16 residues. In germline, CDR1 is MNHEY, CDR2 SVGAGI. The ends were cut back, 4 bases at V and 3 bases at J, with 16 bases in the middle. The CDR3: CASSSDSPKLNQPQHF. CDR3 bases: TGTGCCAGCAGTTCGGACAGTCCTAAACTCAATCAGCCCCAGCATTTT.

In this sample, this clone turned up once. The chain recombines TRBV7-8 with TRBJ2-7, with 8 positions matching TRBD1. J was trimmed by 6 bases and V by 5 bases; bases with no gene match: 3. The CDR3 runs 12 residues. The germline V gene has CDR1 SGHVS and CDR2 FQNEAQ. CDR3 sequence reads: CASSQQGGEQYF. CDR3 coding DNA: TGTGCCAGCAGCCAACAGGGGGGCGAGCAGTACTTC.

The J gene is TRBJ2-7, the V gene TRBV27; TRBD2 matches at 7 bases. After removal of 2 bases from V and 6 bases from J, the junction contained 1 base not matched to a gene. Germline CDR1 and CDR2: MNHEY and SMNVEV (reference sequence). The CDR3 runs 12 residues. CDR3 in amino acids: CASSLGGSEQYF. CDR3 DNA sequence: TGTGCCAGCAGTTTAGGCGGGAGCGAGCAGTACTTC.

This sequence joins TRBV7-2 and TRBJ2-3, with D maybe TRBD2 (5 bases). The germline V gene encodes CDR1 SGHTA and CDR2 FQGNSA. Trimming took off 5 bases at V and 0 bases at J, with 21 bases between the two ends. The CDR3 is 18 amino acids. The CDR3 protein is CASSLGYPERPSTDTQYF. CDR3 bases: TGTGCCAGCAGCCTAGGATACCCGGAGCGGCCAAGCACAGATACGCAGTATTTT.

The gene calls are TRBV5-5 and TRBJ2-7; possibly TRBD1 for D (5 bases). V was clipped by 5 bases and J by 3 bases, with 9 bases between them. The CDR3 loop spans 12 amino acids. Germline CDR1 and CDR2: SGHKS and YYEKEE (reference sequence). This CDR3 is CASRRTSYEQYF. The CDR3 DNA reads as TGTGCCAGCAGAAGGACAAGCTACGAGCAGTACTTC.

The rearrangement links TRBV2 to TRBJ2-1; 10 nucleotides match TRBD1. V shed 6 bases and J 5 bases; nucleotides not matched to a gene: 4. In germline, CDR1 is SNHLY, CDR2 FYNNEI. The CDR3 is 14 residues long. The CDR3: CASRPGTGDNEQFF. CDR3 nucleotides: TGTGCCAGCAGACCCGGGACAGGGGACAATGAGCAGTTCTTC.

CDR3 sequence (DNA): TGTGCCAGCAGCCTCACCGGGACAATGAACACTGAAGCTTTCTTT. It encodes CASSLTGTMNTEAFF. The gene calls are TRBV7-9 and TRBJ1-1, with D possibly being TRBD1 (6 bases). Germline CDR1 and CDR2: SEHNR and FQNEAQ (reference sequence). V lost 5 bases and J lost 0, with 13 bases in between. The CDR3 consists of 15 residues.